The rows below give T cell receptor beta chains drawn from one sample of a study of control samples from healthy donors and cancer patients. The table came from immunoSEQ multiplex PCR; TCRdb's copy has only in-frame clones and leaves some out. This sample has around 140,000 clones, with roughly nine tenths found just once. The sequencing input was PBMCs. The receptors originated from a man aged 50 to 60 with head and neck cancer. Each CDR3 is given without its conserved first and last residue. Not every row has a clone size; where given, it reads once, few, many or a size class.

clone size,V gene,J gene,CDR3 protein
NA,TRBV3-1/TRBV3-2,TRBJ2-5,ASSLTGTSQETQY
NA,TRBV6-1,TRBJ1-1,ASSETGDRTTEAF
NA,TRBV19,TRBJ1-5,ASSRNALGNQPQH
NA,TRBV28,TRBJ2-3,ASGGAGGASTDTQY
NA,TRBV9,TRBJ2-1,ASSVGALPGDEQF
NA,TRBV28,TRBJ1-1,ASSSAWGLSALRGQGIAF
NA,TRBV5-8,TRBJ2-7,ASSLIGTVVYEQY
NA,TRBV29-1,TRBJ1-1,SVRGRGQGTEAF
NA,TRBV6-1,TRBJ2-5,ASSDRGTGYVETQY
NA,TRBV28,TRBJ2-1,ASSLYDRVTEQF
NA,TRBV5-1,TRBJ1-1,ASSTGASWGTVEAF
NA,TRBV6-5,TRBJ2-1,ASSPTDFHEQF
NA,TRBV7-9,TRBJ2-7,ASSFEQGAFPYEQY
NA,TRBV29-1,TRBJ2-1,SAGGNLAGGKF
NA,TRBV12-3/TRBV12-4,TRBJ2-7,ASSLWGAYEQY
NA,TRBV18,TRBJ1-3,ASSRSPTGAGNTIY
once,TRBV14,TRBJ2-2,ASSQIAFSGRRFWGGELF
NA,TRBV2,TRBJ2-1,ARSNNEQF